These 30 T cell receptor beta chains were sequenced from one sample in a study of T cell changes during pregnancy in multiple sclerosis. Profiled with immunoSEQ multiplex PCR; TCRdb holds only in-frame clones, not every one. There are approximately 51,000 clones in the sample; around 93% occur only once, and approximately 0.6% lies in the top ten. Here the sequenced sample was CD4+ T cells from peripheral blood mononuclear cells, taken after pregnancy. These receptor sequences come from a female donor with multiple sclerosis, enrolled in a pregnancy study.

The chain is built from TRBV14 and TRBJ2-5; TRBD2 matches 13 bases. CDR1 and CDR2 from the germline V gene are SGHDN and FVKESK. The CDR3 totals 18 residues. With 5 bases clipped from V and 4 bases from J, the junction kept 13 bases outside the gene matches. The CDR3 sequence: CASSTGATSGRAGETQYF. The CDR3 DNA sequence: TGTGCCAGCAGCACCGGGGCCACTAGCGGGAGGGCCGGAGAGACCCAGTACTTC.

The chain employs TRBV28 and TRBJ1-3; D might be TRBD1 (5 bases). Germline values: CDR1 MDHEN, CDR2 SYDVKM. The CDR3 runs to 18 residues. Trimming removed 5 bases at V and 1 base at J, with 21 bases between. The CDR3 spells CASSLAGGGWVSGNTIYF. The CDR3 coding sequence is TGTGCCAGCAGTCTTGCCGGGGGGGGTTGGGTTTCTGGAAACACCATATATTTT.

V usage is TRBV11-3 and J usage is TRBJ2-7, with TRBD2 matching 8 bases. Germline CDR1 SGHNT, CDR2 YENEEA. The trim removed 3 bases at V and 2 bases at J, leaving 3 bases unmatched. The CDR3 contains 14 residues. The chain's CDR3 is CASSLSSGPYEQYF. DNA of the CDR3: TGTGCCAGCAGCTTGTCTAGCGGGCCCTACGAGCAGTACTTC.

The rearrangement links TRBV9 to TRBJ2-3; D call uncertain. This CDR3 has 15 amino acids. V dropped 0 bases and J dropped 0 bases, with 8 bases sitting between them. Germline assignment: CDR1 SGDLS and CDR2 YYNGEE. The CDR3 protein is CASSVGPPSTDTQYF. CDR3 nucleotides: TGTGCCAGCAGCGTAGGGCCACCGAGCACAGATACGCAGTATTTT.

V is TRBV30 and J is TRBJ1-6; 8 nucleotides agree with TRBD1. CDR1 GTSNPN and CDR2 SVGIG come from the germline V gene (reference sequence). Trimming took 1 base from V and 4 from J; bases not matched to a gene: 6. There are 16 residues in the CDR3. The CDR3 bases are TGTGCCTGGAGTGGCAGGGGGCGGATTTATAATTCACCCCTCCACTTT. It encodes CAWSGRGRIYNSPLHF.

This clone was recorded a few times. This chain connects TRBV29-1 to TRBJ1-1, with 7 bases identical to TRBD1. Germline V CDR1 and CDR2: SQVTM, ANQGSEA. V dropped 0 bases and J dropped 1; count of bases not matched to a gene: 8. There are 16 residues in the CDR3. The CDR3 coding sequence is TGCAGCGTTGAAGATCGGAAGACAGGGCGGAACACTGAAGCTTTCTTT. As protein: CSVEDRKTGRNTEAFF.

The genes are TRBV28 and TRBJ1-5, with D tentatively TRBD1 (6 bases). Germline assignment: CDR1 MDHEN and CDR2 SYDVKM. The CDR3 consists of 14 residues. V lost 6 bases to trimming and J lost 6 bases, with 15 bases between them. CDR3 sequence: CASRIEGESQPQHF. The CDR3 bases are TGTGCCAGCAGAATAGAGGGGGAGAGTCAGCCCCAGCATTTT.

This clone is a singleton in its sample. The chain links TRBV30 to TRBJ2-1; 8 bases agree with TRBD2. CDR1 is GTSNPN and CDR2 is SVGIG in the germline V gene (reference sequence). The trim removed 4 bases at V and 2 bases at J, leaving 7 bases unmatched. This CDR3 is 15 amino acids long. The DNA of the CDR3 is TGTGCCTGGAACCTCGGGGGGGCCACCTACAATGAGCAGTTCTTC. Translated: CAWNLGGATYNEQFF.

The chain uses TRBV15 and TRBJ2-5; 8 nucleotides match TRBD2. In germline, CDR1 is LNHNV, CDR2 YYDKDF (reference sequence). The CDR3 is made up of 16 amino acids. With V trimmed by 1 base and J by 2 bases, 6 bases remained unmatched. The CDR3 here is CATSRAGTRIQETQYF. In nucleotides, the CDR3 is TGTGCCACCAGCAGAGCCGGGACTAGAATACAAGAGACCCAGTACTTC. Variable domain in full (rest from reference TRBV15 and TRBJ2-5): DAMVIQNPRYQVTQFGKPVTLSCSQTLNHNVMYWYQQKSSQAPKLLFHYYDKDFNNEADTPDNFQSRRPNTSFCFLDIRSPGLGDTAMYLCATSRAGTRIQETQYFGPGTRLLVL.

V gene TRBV19 combines with J gene TRBJ1-5; D may be TRBD1 (5 bases). The CDR3 is made up of 16 amino acids. Germline V gene lookup returns CDR1 LNHDA and CDR2 SQIVND (reference sequence). V was shortened by 2 bases and J by 2 bases, with 13 bases between the two germline ends. The CDR3 DNA reads TGTGCCAGTAGTATAAAGGCAGGGATACGCAATCAGCCCCAGCATTTT. Its translation: CASSIKAGIRNQPQHF.

V is TRBV28 and J is TRBJ1-5; a weak D match, TRBD1 (6 bases). Germline assignment: CDR1 MDHEN and CDR2 SYDVKM. V lost 5 bases to trimming and J lost 4 bases, with 12 bases between them. The CDR3 sequence is 14 residues long. CDR3 amino acids: CASSLSGANQPQHF. CDR3 DNA sequence: TGTGCCAGCAGTCTATCAGGGGCAAATCAGCCCCAGCATTTT.

This sequence joins TRBV2 and TRBJ1-5; 9 nucleotides line up with TRBD1. This CDR3 comprises 16 residues. V lost 6 bases and J lost 6; bases outside the gene matches: 12. The germline V gene encodes CDR1 SNHLY and CDR2 FYNNEI. The CDR3 loop reads CASSGQGQGKSQPQHF. CDR3 nucleotide sequence: TGTGCCAGCAGCGGACAGGGACAGGGTAAGAGTCAGCCCCAGCATTTT. Full variable domain (rest looked up from reference TRBV2 and TRBJ1-5): EPEVTQTPSHQVTQMGQEVILRCVPISNHLYFYWYRQILGQKVEFLVSFYNNEISEKSEIFDDQFSVERPDGSNFTLKIRSTKLEDSAMYFCASSGQGQGKSQPQHFGDGTRLSIL.

The chain has TRBV29-1 and TRBJ1-5; 7 positions agree with TRBD1. The CDR3 is 12 residues long. Germline V gives CDR1 SQVTM, CDR2 ANQGSEA. The V and J ends lost 4 bases and 5 bases, in that order; junction bases with no gene match: 2. DNA for the CDR3: TGCAGCGTTGGGGACAGATATCAGCCCCAGCATTTT. Amino acid sequence: CSVGDRYQPQHF.

This chain links TRBV5-4 with TRBJ1-1; D may be TRBD1 (5 bases). Germline CDR1 is SGHNT and CDR2 is YYREEE (reference sequence). The CDR3 has 13 residues. The V gene lost 3 bases and the J gene lost 6 bases, with 12 bases spanning the gap. In nucleotides, the CDR3 is TGTGCCAGCAGCTGGACGGCAGGGTCTGAAGCTTTCTTT. Its protein product is CASSWTAGSEAFF.

V usage is TRBV30 and J usage is TRBJ1-1; D possibly corresponds to TRBD1 (5 bases). Trimming removed 3 bases from V and 1 base from J, with 15 bases in between. This CDR3 spans 15 amino acids. Germline CDR1 GTSNPN, CDR2 SVGIG (reference sequence). CDR3 in amino acids: CAWRGGDRKNTEAFF. The CDR3 nucleotides read TGTGCCTGGAGGGGGGGTGACAGAAAGAACACTGAAGCTTTCTTT.

The V gene is TRBV14, the J gene TRBJ2-7; TRBD1 might be the D (6 bases). V was shortened by 5 bases and J by 0 bases, with 11 bases between the two germline ends. Germline V gives CDR1 SGHDN, CDR2 FVKESK. This CDR3 has 14 residues. The CDR3 loop is CASSVQGSSYEQYF. CDR3 in DNA: TGTGCCAGCAGCGTACAGGGTTCCTCCTACGAGCAGTACTTC.

V usage is TRBV6-5 and J usage is TRBJ2-2, with D maybe TRBD1 (5 bases). Germline lookup yields CDR1 MNHEY and CDR2 SVGAGI. This CDR3 has 15 residues. V lost 0 bases, J lost 6 bases, and 11 bases lay in between. CDR3 sequence: CASSYSIIGAGELFF. CDR3 nucleotide sequence: TGTGCCAGCAGTTACTCAATCATAGGGGCCGGGGAGCTGTTTTTT.

The chain joins TRBV5-4 to TRBJ2-3, with D unresolved. Germline assignment: CDR1 SGHNT and CDR2 YYREEE (reference sequence). The CDR3 is 15 residues long. V gave up 0 bases and J gave up 2 bases, with 10 bases separating them. In nucleotides, the CDR3 is TGTGCCAGCAGCTTGGAACTACTTTCCACAGATACGCAGTATTTT. Protein sequence: CASSLELLSTDTQYF.

The chain carries TRBV28 and TRBJ2-5; no clear D gene. This CDR3 region has 14 residues. Germline V gene lookup returns CDR1 MDHEN and CDR2 SYDVKM. V was cut by 5 bases and J by 5 bases, with 15 bases left in between. The CDR3 here is CASSPPSPRETQYF. DNA for the CDR3: TGTGCCAGCAGTCCCCCAAGCCCCAGGGAGACCCAGTACTTC.

The chain couples TRBV25-1 to TRBJ2-7; TRBD1 might be the D (6 bases). This CDR3 is built from 14 residues. Germline V gives CDR1 MGHDK, CDR2 SYGVNS. Trimming removed 4 bases from V and 2 bases from J, with 12 bases in between. The CDR3 loop reads CASSVLDSPYEQYF. The CDR3 nucleotides are TGTGCCAGCAGTGTATTGGACAGCCCCTACGAGCAGTACTTC.

The V gene is TRBV4-2, the J gene TRBJ2-1; 7 nucleotides line up with TRBD2. Per germline, CDR1 LGHNA and CDR2 YNFKEQ. The CDR3 contains 19 residues. Losses at the gene ends were 1 base for V and 4 bases for J; bases not matched to a gene: 16. The CDR3 DNA sequence: TGTGCCAGCAGCCAAGCGGGTGGAGCGGGGAGTGGGGATTACAATGAGCAGTTCTTC. Its translation is CASSQAGGAGSGDYNEQFF.

V is TRBV19 and J is TRBJ1-5; D unresolved. Trimming cost V 6 bases and J 5 bases, with 20 bases left between them. Looked up from germline, CDR1 is LNHDA and CDR2 is SQIVND (reference sequence). The CDR3 contains 16 residues. This CDR3 is CASRNPAGRGDQPQHF. In nucleotides, the CDR3 is TGTGCCAGTAGAAACCCGGCGGGAAGAGGCGATCAGCCCCAGCATTTT. The variable domain in full, completed from reference TRBV19 and TRBJ1-5, reads DGGITQSPKYLFRKEGQNVTLSCEQNLNHDAMYWYRQDPGQGLRLIYYSQIVNDFQKGDIAEGYSVSREKKESFPLTVTSAQKNPTAFYLCASRNPAGRGDQPQHFGDGTRLSIL.

The chain links TRBV27 to TRBJ2-3, with 11 bases fitting TRBD1. The CDR3 spans 20 residues. The germline V gene has CDR1 MNHEY and CDR2 SMNVEV (reference sequence). V dropped 4 bases and J dropped 0; count of bases not matched to a gene: 15. CDR3 region: CASSSRTGGRIPPSTDTQYF. The CDR3 DNA reads as TGTGCCAGCAGTTCCCGGACAGGGGGCCGAATCCCCCCTAGCACAGATACGCAGTATTTT.

This chain connects TRBV4-2 to TRBJ2-1, with D possibly TRBD1 on 5 matching bases. The germline V gene has CDR1 LGHNA and CDR2 YNFKEQ. V was cut by 1 base and J by 6 bases, with 16 bases left in between. The CDR3 length is 16 residues. In nucleotides, the CDR3 is TGTGCCAGCAGCCAAGTTATCCAGGGCGTCTTCAATGAGCAGTTCTTC. Translating gives CASSQVIQGVFNEQFF.

Points on this clone: Other DNA sequences in the same sample also yield this CDR3. Written as DNA, the CDR3 is TGTGCCAGCAGCTCCCGGACTAGCGGTCCCTACGAGCAGTACTTC. Translation: CASSSRTSGPYEQYF. This chain joins TRBV7-2 and TRBJ2-7, with 10 bases lining up with TRBD2. Trimming removed 4 bases from V and 2 bases from J; junction bases left unmatched: 5. Germline CDR1 and CDR2: SGHTA and FQGNSA. The length of the CDR3 is 15 residues.

The chain has TRBV18 and TRBJ2-3; D is uncertain. With 2 bases removed from V and 2 bases from J, the gap between germline ends came to 8 bases. The CDR3 is made up of 14 amino acids. CDR1 and CDR2 (germline): KGHSH, LQKENI. In nucleotides, the CDR3 is TGTGCCAGCTCACCAGCTACAGACACAGATACGCAGTATTTT. This codes for CASSPATDTDTQYF.

Written as DNA, the CDR3 is TGTGCCAGCAGCAACAGGGTGCCCGGGGAGCTGTTTTTT. Translating it yields CASSNRVPGELFF. J is TRBJ2-2 and V is TRBV13; D is possibly TRBD1 (6 bases). Germline assignment: CDR1 PRHDT and CDR2 FYEKMQ (reference sequence). This CDR3 has 13 amino acids. The V end was cut by 5 bases, the J end by 6 bases, with 10 bases between.

V gene TRBV25-1 combines with J gene TRBJ1-4, with D hard to call. The germline V and J ends were trimmed by 3 bases and 0 bases, with 8 bases remaining between them. The CDR3 runs to 15 residues. Per the germline V gene, CDR1 is MGHDK and CDR2 is SYGVNS. In DNA, the CDR3 is TGTGCCAGCAGTGACCGCAGTGCAACTAATGAAAAACTGTTTTTT. Translating it yields CASSDRSATNEKLFF.

This clone was found once. The V and J genes are TRBV5-4 and TRBJ2-1; 9 positions match TRBD2. The V gene's germline CDR1 is SGHNT and CDR2 YYREEE (reference sequence). This CDR3 is 15 amino acids long. The V segment lost 1 base and the J segment 7 bases; nucleotides outside the gene matches: 6. The CDR3 sequence is CASSLLASGKNEQFF. For the CDR3, the DNA is TGTGCCAGCAGCTTGCTGGCTAGCGGGAAAAATGAGCAGTTCTTC.

This chain connects TRBV7-2 to TRBJ1-5; no reliable D call. The CDR3 extends over 15 amino acids. V lost 5 bases and J lost 0, with 11 bases in between. CDR1 is SGHTA, CDR2 FQGNSA, per germline. CDR3 coding DNA: TGTGCCAGCAGCCAGACTGGAGCTAGCAATCAGCCCCAGCATTTT. Protein product: CASSQTGASNQPQHF.